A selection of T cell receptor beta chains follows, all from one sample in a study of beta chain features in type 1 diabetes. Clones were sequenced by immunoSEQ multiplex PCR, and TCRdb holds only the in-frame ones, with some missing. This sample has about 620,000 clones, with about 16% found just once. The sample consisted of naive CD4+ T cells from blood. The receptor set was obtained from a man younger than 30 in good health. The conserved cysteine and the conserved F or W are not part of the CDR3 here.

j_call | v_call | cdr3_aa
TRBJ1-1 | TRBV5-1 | ASSLGQGAMNTEAF
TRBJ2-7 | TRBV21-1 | ASSKAHRAPHEQY
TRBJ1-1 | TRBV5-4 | ASSSDRDSTEAF
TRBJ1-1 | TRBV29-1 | SGGQHGATEAF
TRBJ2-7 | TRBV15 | ATSRVGGGSYEQY
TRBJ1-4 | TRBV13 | ASSARINRVNGEKLF
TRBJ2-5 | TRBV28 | ASSPGASGQETQY
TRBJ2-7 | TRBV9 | ASSVEASFYEQY
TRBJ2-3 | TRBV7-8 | ASSLDFTGIAADTQY
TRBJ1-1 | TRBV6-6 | ASSYEQGSVYGSF
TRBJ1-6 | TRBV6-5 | ASKSSGNSPLH
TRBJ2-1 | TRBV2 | ASSERGNEQF
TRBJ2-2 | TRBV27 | ARQGGTGELF
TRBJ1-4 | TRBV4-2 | ASSQEAGQGREKLF
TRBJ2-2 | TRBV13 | ASRNGLANTGELF
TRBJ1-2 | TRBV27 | ASSLQTGTGGGYT
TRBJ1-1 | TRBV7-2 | ASSLTAVGKMAEAF
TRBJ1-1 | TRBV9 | ASSNRDRGNTEAF
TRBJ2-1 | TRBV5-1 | ASSLAGEYNEQF
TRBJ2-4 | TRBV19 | ASSTVSAGGLNIQY
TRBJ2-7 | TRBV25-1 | ASSDSIMGGENPYEQY
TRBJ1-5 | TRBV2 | ASKGRYSNQPQH
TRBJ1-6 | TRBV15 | ATSRDSPLH
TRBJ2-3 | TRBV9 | ASSPGIGSGTDTQY
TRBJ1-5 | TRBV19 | ASTLTGGNQPQH
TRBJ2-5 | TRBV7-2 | ASSLASAGGQETQY
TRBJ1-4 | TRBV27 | ASSLRGTVEGKLF
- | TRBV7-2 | ASSFGAGAYEQY
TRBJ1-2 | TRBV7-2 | ASSFNRNGYT
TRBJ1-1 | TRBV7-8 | ASSPFRGENTEAF
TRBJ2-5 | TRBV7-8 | ASSLERAESQETQY
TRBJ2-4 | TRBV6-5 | ASSYNTHRVKNIQY
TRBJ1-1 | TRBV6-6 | ASGGGAAEAF
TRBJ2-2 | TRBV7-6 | ASSLVTAANTGELF
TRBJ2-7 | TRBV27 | ASSLKWGQLHSYEQY
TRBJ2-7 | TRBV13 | ASSQSTGTSGRTRYEQY
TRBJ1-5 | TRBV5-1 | ASSLSQGQGQPQH
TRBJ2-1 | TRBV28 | ASSPGALVSYNEQF
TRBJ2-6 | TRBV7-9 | ASTLVVSGANVLT
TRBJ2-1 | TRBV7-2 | ASSPRDKSNEQF
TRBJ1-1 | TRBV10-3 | AISGPRAHEAF
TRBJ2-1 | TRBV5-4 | ASSLTGGGSYNEQF
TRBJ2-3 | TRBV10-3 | AISESRGPSTDTQY
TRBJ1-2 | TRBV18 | ASSPQGISYGYT
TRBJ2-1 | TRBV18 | ASSPGIDELEQF